These T cell receptor beta chains were read from a single sample in a study of blood T cell repertoires in COVID-19. The assay was immunoSEQ multiplex PCR, and TCRdb's table has in-frame clones only and misses some. The sample has approximately 500,000 clones; nearly 90% are singletons. The specimen was peripheral blood. Source of these receptors: a man between 18 and 35 years old with COVID-19, enrolled during active disease. The CDR3 runs from the conserved cysteine through the conserved F or W. The D gene is left open where the match is weak. Size tells how often a clone was seen (once, few, many) or the class of an expanded clone, and some rows leave it out.

>TRBV9|TRBJ2-3|once|.
CASSLSTDTQYF
TGTGCCAGCAGCCTTAGCACAGATACGCAGTATTTT
>TRBV5-1|TRBJ2-1|.|TRBD1
CASSSGQGSYNEQFF
TGCGCCAGCAGCTCAGGACAGGGGTCCTACAATGAGCAGTTCTTC
>TRBV11-1|TRBJ2-5|.|TRBD2
CASSDGTRRQETQYF
TGTGCCAGCAGCGACGGGACTAGGAGGCAAGAGACCCAGTACTTC
>TRBV7-8|TRBJ1-2|.|TRBD1
CASSAGTVGPFGYTF
TGTGCCAGCAGCGCCGGGACAGTGGGACCTTTTGGCTACACCTTC
>TRBV28|TRBJ1-2|.|.
CASSLYQGFGGGYTF
TGTGCCAGCAGTTTATACCAGGGATTCGGAGGGGGCTACACCTTC
>TRBV5-1|TRBJ2-5|.|.
CASSTGQSSQETQYF
TGCGCCAGCAGCACCGGACAGTCGTCTCAAGAGACCCAGTACTTC
>TRBV6-1|TRBJ2-7|.|.
CASSEYEGYEQYF
TGTGCCAGCAGTGAATATGAGGGCTACGAGCAGTACTTC
>TRBV11-3|TRBJ1-6|few|TRBD1
CASSLTGGNSPLHF
TGTGCCAGCAGCTTAACAGGGGGGAATTCACCCCTCCACTTT
>TRBV7-9|TRBJ1-1|.|TRBD1
CASRGQGAAEAFF
TGTGCCAGCAGGGGACAGGGGGCAGCCGAAGCTTTCTTT
>TRBV6-5|TRBJ1-2|.|.
CASRQTVRGYTF
TGTGCCAGCAGACAGACAGTTCGAGGCTACACCTTC
>TRBV5-1|TRBJ2-1|.|TRBD2
CASSFGGSYNEQFF
TGCGCCAGCAGCTTTGGCGGGAGTTACAATGAGCAGTTCTTC
>TRBV5-4|TRBJ2-3|.|.
CASSFQGGRTDTQYF
TGTGCCAGCAGCTTTCAGGGGGGCAGAACAGATACGCAGTATTTT
>TRBV7-6|TRBJ2-5|.|TRBD2
CASRPWGLAGVGETQYF
TGTGCCAGCAGGCCTTGGGGACTAGCGGGAGTTGGAGAGACCCAGTACTTC
>TRBV6-1|TRBJ1-5|.|.
CASSDSVGRNQPQHF
TGTGCCAGCAGTGATTCGGTTGGTCGCAATCAGCCCCAGCATTTT
>TRBV24-1|TRBJ2-3|.|.
CATSDNRATSTDTQYF
TGTGCCACCAGTGACAACAGGGCAACTAGCACAGATACGCAGTATTTT
>TRBV27|TRBJ1-1|.|.
CASSFNLGTEAFF
TGTGCCAGCAGTTTTAATCTAGGAACGGAAGCTTTCTTT
>TRBV5-4|TRBJ2-3|few|.
CASSLRVTTGTDTQYF
TGTGCCAGCAGCTTGCGGGTAACGACGGGCACAGATACGCAGTATTTT
>TRBV27|TRBJ1-4|.|.
CASKIVGANEKLFF
TGTGCCAGCAAGATAGTAGGGGCTAATGAAAAACTGTTTTTT
>TRBV11-2|TRBJ2-7|.|.
CASSFPRTRRGDEQYF
TGTGCCAGCAGCTTTCCCCGGACTAGGAGGGGGGACGAGCAGTACTTC
>TRBV11-3|TRBJ2-1|.|TRBD2
CASSLRSGRTLYNEQFF
TGTGCCAGCAGCTTAAGGAGCGGGAGGACCCTATACAATGAGCAGTTCTTC
>TRBV12-3/TRBV12-4|TRBJ2-5|.|.
CASRGETQYF
TGTGCCAGCCGCGGCGAGACCCAGTACTTC
>TRBV7-9|TRBJ2-5|once|.
CASSLAGAGETQYF
TGTGCCAGCAGCTTAGCGGGGGCTGGGGAGACCCAGTACTTC
>TRBV11-3|TRBJ2-3|.|.
CASSQNTDTQYF
TGTGCCAGCAGCCAAAACACAGATACGCAGTATTTT
>TRBV9|TRBJ2-2|.|TRBD1
CASSVAGGSGTGELFF
TGTGCCAGCAGCGTGGCAGGGGGCAGTGGCACCGGGGAGCTGTTTTTT
>TRBV9|TRBJ2-2|.|.
CASSVEYTGELFF
TGTGCCAGCAGCGTCGAGTACACCGGGGAGCTGTTTTTT